This passage covers 10 T cell receptor beta chains from one sample sequenced in a study of post-analysis software for immune sequencing data. General study points: About 5 TRBV segments occurring more often in patients than controls included TRBV5-6, TRBV5-1 and TRBV20-1.

Antigens of these TCRs are unknown. Unique molecular identifiers were built into the TCR beta cDNA libraries. TCRdb ran MiXCR on the PCR reads and lists one entry per CDR3 protein. The sample holds 650,000 to 900,000 distinct CDR3 sequences, roughly 50% seen once. The sequenced sample consisted of blood. Receptors originate from a girl aged 10-17 years with multiple sclerosis.

The rearrangement joins TRBV24-1 to TRBJ2-1; TRBD1 or TRBD2 may be the D gene (5 bases each). The germline V gene has CDR1 KGHDR and CDR2 SFDVKD. The CDR3 spans 13 residues. V shed 2 bases and J shed 6 bases, with 7 bases lying between them. The CDR3 reads CATSDSRGNEQFF. CDR3 sequence (DNA): TGTGCCACCAGTGATTCGAGGGGCAATGAGCAGTTCTTC.

V gene TRBV27 combines with J gene TRBJ2-7; TRBD2 matches 9 bases. The CDR3 length is 17 residues. Per the germline V gene, CDR1 is MNHEY and CDR2 is SMNVEV (reference sequence). With 3 bases clipped from V and 0 bases from J, the junction kept 9 bases outside the gene matches. Here the CDR3 reads CASSFNRLAAYSYEQYF. The DNA of the CDR3 is TGTGCCAGCAGTTTCAATCGACTAGCGGCTTACTCCTACGAGCAGTACTTC.

The V call is TRBV5-6, the J call TRBJ2-5, with D tentatively TRBD1 or TRBD2 (6 bases each). The J call may be mistaken, given a closer DNA end match to TRBJ2-7. Germline CDR1 reads SGHDT; CDR2 reads YYEEEE. The CDR3 length is 14 residues. The CDR3 region is CASRARRGAYEQYF. CDR3 nucleotide sequence: TGTGCCAGCAGAGCCAGAAGGGGGGCCTACGAGCAGTACTTC.

The chain carries TRBV15 and TRBJ2-7; D ambiguous. The CDR3 runs 14 residues. Trimming removed 0 bases from V and 5 bases from J, with 11 bases in between. Germline CDR1 reads LNHNV; CDR2 reads YYDKDF (reference sequence). The CDR3 DNA reads as TGTGCCACCAGCAGAGAGGCACAGCCAGACGAGCAGTACTTC. Translating gives CATSREAQPDEQYF.

This clonotype was seen a handful of times. The chain uses TRBV6-1 and TRBJ2-7, with D possibly being TRBD1 or TRBD2 (5 bases each). The V and J ends lost 1 base and 2 bases respectively, with 12 bases between them. Germline V gene lookup returns CDR1 MNHNS and CDR2 SASEGT. This CDR3 spans 15 amino acids. CDR3 protein: CASSEVVGAAYEQYF. DNA of the CDR3: TGTGCCAGCAGTGAAGTAGTCGGGGCCGCCTACGAGCAGTACTTC.

The CDR3 protein is CASRPTRSTDTQYF. CDR3 sequence (DNA): TGTGCCAGCAGACCGACTAGGAGCACAGATACGCAGTATTTT. This rearrangement joins TRBV12-3 or TRBV12-4 to TRBJ2-3, with a weak D call TRBD2 (6 bases). Trimming removed 6 bases from V and 0 bases from J, with 10 bases in between. The CDR3 has 14 residues.

The chain uses TRBV21-1 and TRBJ2-7; no DNA check was done on the table's D call, TRBD1. TRBV21-1 counts as a pseudogene. CDR3 length: 18 residues. CDR3 protein: CASSKTGETAAASYEQYF. In DNA, the CDR3 is TGTGCCAGCAGCAAGACGGGGGAAACAGCCGCGGCCTCCTACGAGCAGTACTTC.

This clonotype appeared a few times. The J gene is TRBJ1-5, the V gene TRBV4-3; D is perhaps TRBD1 (5 bases). The CDR3 contains 16 residues. V lost 1 base, J lost 4 bases, and 14 bases lay in between. Germline V gene data show CDR1 as LGHNA and CDR2 as YSLEER. The CDR3 here is CASSQVFAGSNQPQHF. CDR3 coding DNA: TGCGCCAGCAGCCAAGTATTCGCAGGGAGTAATCAGCCCCAGCATTTT.

The chain couples TRBV4-1 to TRBJ2-4; tentatively, D is TRBD1 or TRBD2 (5 bases each). The CDR3 is made up of 14 amino acids. Germline lookup yields CDR1 MGHRA and CDR2 YSYEKL. V gave up 0 bases and J gave up 8 bases, with 11 bases separating them. For the CDR3, the DNA is TGCGCCAGCAGCCAAGAGGGGGAGTTGGACATTCAGTACTTC. This translates into CASSQEGELDIQYF.

This clonotype has more than one count but fewer than ten. The chain carries TRBV11-3 and TRBJ2-7, with D uncertain. The CDR3 totals 13 residues. Between the trimmed V and J ends, which lost 4 bases and 3 bases, there was a span of 10 bases. Germline assignment: CDR1 SGHNT and CDR2 YENEEA. CDR3 in amino acids: CASSSVDDYEQYF. CDR3 bases: TGTGCCAGCAGCTCGGTGGACGACTACGAGCAGTACTTC.